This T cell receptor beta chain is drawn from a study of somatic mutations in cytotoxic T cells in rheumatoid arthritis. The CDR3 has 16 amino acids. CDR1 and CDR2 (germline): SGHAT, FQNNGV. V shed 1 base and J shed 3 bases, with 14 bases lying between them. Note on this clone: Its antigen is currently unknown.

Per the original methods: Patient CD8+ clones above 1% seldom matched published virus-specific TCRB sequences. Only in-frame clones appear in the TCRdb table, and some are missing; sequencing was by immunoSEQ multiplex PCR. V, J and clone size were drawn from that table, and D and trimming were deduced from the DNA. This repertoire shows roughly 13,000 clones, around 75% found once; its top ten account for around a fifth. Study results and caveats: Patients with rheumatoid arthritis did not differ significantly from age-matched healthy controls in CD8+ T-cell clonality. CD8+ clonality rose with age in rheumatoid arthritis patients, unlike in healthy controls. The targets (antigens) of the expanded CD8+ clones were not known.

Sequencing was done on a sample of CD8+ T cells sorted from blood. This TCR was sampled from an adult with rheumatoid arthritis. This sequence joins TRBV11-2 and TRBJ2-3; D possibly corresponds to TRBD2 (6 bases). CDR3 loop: CASSLGPGGSTDTQYF. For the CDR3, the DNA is TGTGCCAGCAGCTTAGGGCCCGGAGGGTCGACAGATACGCAGTATTTT.